This T cell receptor beta chain was recorded in a study of cytomegalovirus exposure and HLA in healthy donors. This clone was picked up one time. What it binds is unknown. PCR used 60 Vbeta primers and 13 Jbeta primers. The authors' processing: In a later analysis, 80 million or so unique TCR beta chains included roughly 11 million shared by two or more donors. Some clones are missing from TCRdb's copy, which holds only in-frame ones; the method was immunoSEQ multiplex PCR. The D gene and trimming were derived from the DNA, and the V and J assignments and clone size from that table. The top ten hold roughly 9.1% of the sample, which has fewer than 90,000 clones, roughly 80% seen once. Germline values: CDR1 SGHTA, CDR2 FQGNSA. The CDR3 is 13 amino acids. V was pared by 0 bases and J by 6 bases, with 9 bases between. Study observations and caveats: CMV antigen specificity of three CMV-associated chains was confirmed in vitro. The authors listed some 150 TCR beta chains as cytomegalovirus-associated.

The sample comprised PBMCs. The sequence came from a man aged 30-40 years in good health and CMV-seropositive. This chain joins TRBV7-2 and TRBJ2-7, with a weak D call TRBD2 (6 bases). The CDR3 coding sequence is TGTGCCAGCAGCTTAGCTAGGGGAGGCGAGCAGTACTTC. Protein sequence: CASSLARGGEQYF.